This passage covers 22 T cell receptor beta chains from one sample sequenced in a study of cytomegalovirus exposure and HLA in healthy donors. TCRdb's table, derived via immunoSEQ multiplex PCR, lists solely in-frame clones and lacks some. The sample shows under 400,000 clones, roughly 90% of them seen only once. The sample consisted of PBMCs. These receptors were taken from a man aged 25 to 40 in good health and CMV-seronegative.

V and J are TRBV15 and TRBJ1-1; D is uncertain. Germline V gives CDR1 LNHNV, CDR2 YYDKDF (reference sequence). The CDR3 runs to 13 residues. Trimming pared 6 bases from V and 2 bases from J, leaving 10 bases between. CDR3 region: CATSTTHNTEAFF. The CDR3 DNA reads TGTGCCACCAGTACTACTCACAACACTGAAGCTTTCTTT.

The rearrangement links TRBV30 to TRBJ2-1; 15 bases fit TRBD2. The CDR3 sequence is 17 residues long. V gave up 3 bases and J gave up 8 bases; unmatched junction bases: 11. Looked up from germline, CDR1 is GTSNPN and CDR2 is SVGIG (reference sequence). This chain's CDR3 is CAWRGLAGGQYSHEQFF. In DNA, the CDR3 is TGTGCCTGGAGAGGACTAGCGGGGGGGCAATATTCCCATGAGCAGTTCTTC.

This clone was recorded a few times. This rearrangement joins TRBV7-9 to TRBJ2-3; 8 bases are shared with TRBD2. The CDR3 is 15 amino acids. Germline CDR1 SEHNR, CDR2 FQNEAQ (reference sequence). V shed 6 bases and J 2 bases; nucleotides not matched to a gene: 7. This CDR3 reads CASSSTGGPTDTQYF. The CDR3 DNA reads as TGTGCCAGCAGTTCCACGGGGGGGCCCACAGATACGCAGTATTTT.

CDR3 region: CASTRRGGGTDTQYF. The CDR3 bases are TGTGCCAGCACCCGGCGGGGGGGCGGCACAGATACGCAGTATTTT. The chain uses TRBV2 and TRBJ2-3; 9 bases are a match to TRBD2. Trimming removed 7 bases from V and 1 base from J; junction bases left unmatched: 6. This CDR3 is 15 amino acids long. Germline CDR1 is SNHLY and CDR2 is FYNNEI.

This chain links TRBV5-4 with TRBJ1-1; possible D gene TRBD1, 5 bases. V was shortened by 2 bases and J by 0 bases, with 14 bases between the two germline ends. CDR3 size: 16 residues. Looked up from germline, CDR1 is SGHNT and CDR2 is YYREEE (reference sequence). The CDR3 reads CASSLGAQGMNTEAFF. The CDR3 DNA sequence: TGTGCCAGCAGCTTAGGGGCTCAGGGCATGAACACTGAAGCTTTCTTT.

The chain has TRBV10-3 and TRBJ1-2; the D is unclear. The CDR3 has 15 amino acids. The ends were cut back, 5 bases at V and 7 bases at J, with 20 bases in the middle. From germline, CDR1 is ENHRY and CDR2 SYGVKD. The CDR3: CAISPTLDGRGGYTF. The CDR3 DNA reads TGTGCCATCAGTCCTACCTTAGATGGTAGAGGTGGCTACACCTTC.

This rearrangement joins TRBV18 to TRBJ2-7; 10 positions agree with TRBD1. There are 17 residues in the CDR3. CDR1 KGHSH and CDR2 LQKENI come from the germline V gene. Trimming removed 5 bases from V and 0 bases from J; junction bases left unmatched: 10. The CDR3 nucleotides read TGTGCCAGCTCATTAGACAGGGGGCAGATAAGCTCCTACGAGCAGTACTTC. Protein product: CASSLDRGQISSYEQYF. Full variable domain (outside the CDR3, taken from reference TRBV18 and TRBJ2-7): NAGVMQNPRHLVRRRGQEARLRCSPMKGHSHVYWYRQLPEEGLKFMVYLQKENIIDESGMPKERFSAEFPKEGPSILRIQQVVRGDSAAYFCASSLDRGQISSYEQYFGPGTRLTVT.

This chain links TRBV10-3 with TRBJ1-1; 9 bases are shared with TRBD1. V shed 5 bases and J 5 bases; nucleotides not matched to a gene: 9. Per germline, CDR1 ENHRY and CDR2 SYGVKD. This CDR3 spans 15 amino acids. This chain's CDR3 is CAISSRTGVGTEAFF. The CDR3 DNA is TGTGCCATCAGTTCCCGGACAGGGGTAGGGACTGAAGCTTTCTTT.

This rearrangement joins TRBV6-1 to TRBJ1-4; D perhaps matches TRBD1 (6 bases). Per the germline V gene, CDR1 is MNHNS and CDR2 is SASEGT. The CDR3 covers 15 residues. Trimming cost V 5 bases and J 8 bases, with 18 bases left between them. The CDR3 DNA follows: TGTGCCAGCAGTCACCCGGGGGGCGGTGGGGAAAAACTGTTTTTT. This sequence encodes CASSHPGGGGEKLFF.

V and J are TRBV15 and TRBJ1-4, with 8 positions matching TRBD1. Per the germline V gene, CDR1 is LNHNV and CDR2 is YYDKDF (reference sequence). V lost 4 bases and J lost 6; bases outside the gene matches: 7. The CDR3 has 15 residues. The CDR3 loop reads CATSTMDREDEKLFF. The DNA for the CDR3 is TGTGCCACCAGCACAATGGACAGGGAGGATGAAAAACTGTTTTTT.

CDR3 nucleotides: TGTGCCAGCTCACTGAGACAGGAGAACACCGGGGAGCTGTTTTTT. Translated, it gives CASSLRQENTGELFF. This chain joins TRBV18 and TRBJ2-2; a weak D match, TRBD1 (6 bases). The CDR3 extends over 15 amino acids. The germline CDR1 and CDR2 sequences are KGHSH and LQKENI. With 4 bases removed from V and 1 base from J, the gap between germline ends came to 10 bases.

This sequence joins TRBV9 and TRBJ2-2; maybe TRBD2 (6 bases). The CDR3 loop spans 14 amino acids. Trimming cost V 0 bases and J 6 bases, with 9 bases left between them. Germline-derived CDR1 and CDR2 are SGDLS and YYNGEE. The CDR3 region has the DNA TGTGCCAGCAGCGTAGTTAGCGGCCCCGGGGAGCTGTTTTTT. Its translation is CASSVVSGPGELFF. The full variable domain, rest sourced from reference TRBV9 and TRBJ2-2, is DSGVTQTPKHLITATGQRVTLRCSPRSGDLSVYWYQQSLDQGLQFLIQYYNGEERAKGNILERFSAQQFPDLHSELNLSSLELGDSALYFCASSVVSGPGELFFGEGSRLTVL.

The chain employs TRBV7-6 and TRBJ2-2, with TRBD2 matching 13 bases. Germline trimming cut 4 bases from V and 3 bases from J; bases unmatched to any gene: 5. Per germline, CDR1 SGHVS and CDR2 FNYEAQ. This CDR3 has 17 amino acids. The chain's CDR3 is CASSWGLAGPDTGELFF. The DNA for the CDR3 is TGTGCCAGCAGCTGGGGACTAGCGGGACCGGACACCGGGGAGCTGTTTTTT.

This clone has only one observation. The chain joins TRBV27 to TRBJ1-1; the D gene is possibly TRBD1 (5 bases). V lost 4 bases and J 5 bases, leaving 14 bases between the germline ends. Germline V gene data show CDR1 as MNHEY and CDR2 as SMNVEV (reference sequence). This CDR3 comprises 14 residues. The CDR3 DNA sequence: TGTGCCAGCAGTTCCAACAGAAGACAGACTGAAGCTTTCTTT. Protein product: CASSSNRRQTEAFF.

This clone was recorded once. CDR3 sequence (DNA): TGTGCCAGTAGTCGACGCCAGGGAAATCAGCCCCAGCATTTT. It yields the protein CASSRRQGNQPQHF. The chain couples TRBV19 to TRBJ1-5; D might be TRBD1 (5 bases). This CDR3 is built from 14 residues. Trimming shortened V by 5 bases and J by 4 bases, and 12 bases separated the two germline ends. The germline V gene has CDR1 LNHDA and CDR2 SQIVND (reference sequence).

The CDR3 here is CASSLAQGGNQPQHF. The DNA for the CDR3 is TGTGCCAGCAGTTTAGCACAGGGCGGCAATCAGCCCCAGCATTTT. The chain has TRBV27 and TRBJ1-5; D is perhaps TRBD1 (6 bases). This CDR3 is built from 15 residues. V lost 2 bases and J lost 2, with 10 bases in between. The germline V gene encodes CDR1 MNHEY and CDR2 SMNVEV (reference sequence).

CDR3 bases: TGCGCCAGCAGCTTGGGGGGGCCAGCCTACAATGAGCAGTTCTTC. Translated, it gives CASSLGGPAYNEQFF. The chain joins TRBV5-1 to TRBJ2-1; D is possibly TRBD1 (6 bases). Germline-derived CDR1 and CDR2 are SGHRS and YFSETQ. This CDR3 is 15 amino acids long. Deletions cut 0 bases from V and 2 bases from J, with 9 bases between.

This clone was detected a few times. The chain is built from TRBV7-9 and TRBJ1-2; D is uncertain. The CDR3 runs 12 residues. The germline gives CDR1 SEHNR, CDR2 FQNEAQ (reference sequence). The V end lost 4 bases, the J end lost 4 bases, and 7 bases lay between the germline ends. The CDR3 loop reads CASSYGFYGYTF. In nucleotides, the CDR3 is TGTGCCAGCAGCTACGGGTTCTATGGCTACACCTTC.

V and J are TRBV4-1 and TRBJ2-7, with 10 bases lining up with TRBD1. V was pared by 4 bases and J by 3 bases, with 6 bases of the junction left unmatched. The germline V gene has CDR1 MGHRA and CDR2 YSYEKL. The CDR3 runs 15 residues. The CDR3 loop reads CASSLGTGVFYEQYF. CDR3 sequence (DNA): TGCGCCAGCAGCCTTGGGACAGGGGTCTTCTACGAGCAGTACTTC.

This clone has a single count. The gene calls are TRBV27 and TRBJ2-3; 11 bases map to TRBD2. This CDR3 comprises 16 residues. Trimming cost V 5 bases and J 2 bases; bases outside gene matches: 6. CDR1 and CDR2 from the germline V gene are MNHEY and SMNVEV (reference sequence). The CDR3 region is CASSPTSGDSTDTQYF. CDR3 sequence (DNA): TGTGCCAGCAGTCCGACTAGCGGGGATTCCACAGATACGCAGTATTTT.

This chain connects TRBV7-9 to TRBJ2-1; TRBD1 aligns across 7 bases. The V gene end was trimmed by 4 bases and the J gene end by 5 bases; junction bases not matched to a gene: 11. This CDR3 region has 16 residues. Germline V gene lookup returns CDR1 SEHNR and CDR2 FQNEAQ (reference sequence). The DNA of the CDR3 is TGTGCCAGCAGCTCCTCTCTCGAGACAGGGAACAATGAGCAGTTCTTC. Protein product: CASSSSLETGNNEQFF.

The gene calls are TRBV6-1 and TRBJ2-5, with 11 positions matching TRBD1. The ends lost 0 bases at V and 5 bases at J; junction bases unmatched: 8. Per germline, CDR1 MNHNS and CDR2 SASEGT. The CDR3 sequence is 17 residues long. CDR3 protein: CASSEAGTGGFVETQYF. CDR3 coding DNA: TGTGCCAGCAGTGAAGCTGGGACAGGGGGTTTTGTTGAGACCCAGTACTTC.